This passage covers 14 T cell receptor beta chains from one sample sequenced in a study of T cells in localized non-small cell lung cancer. Some clones are missing from TCRdb's copy, which holds only in-frame ones; the method was immunoSEQ multiplex PCR. The data show 59,000 or so clones, 80% to 95% seen once. The sequenced sample was peripheral blood, obtained before any cancer treatment. All receptors come from a man between 35 and 75 years old with stage I lung adenocarcinoma.

The chain carries TRBV2 and TRBJ2-1, with 10 bases matching TRBD1. The germline V gene encodes CDR1 SNHLY and CDR2 FYNNEI. The CDR3 sequence is 15 residues long. The junction had 3 bases not matched to a gene; V was cut back by 6 bases and J by 1 base. The chain's CDR3 is CASSQDRGSYNEQFF. CDR3 nucleotides: TGTGCCAGCAGCCAGGACAGGGGGTCCTACAATGAGCAGTTCTTC.

The V call is TRBV7-6, the J call TRBJ1-1; 9 bases agree with TRBD1. Losses at the gene ends were 4 bases for V and 6 bases for J; bases not matched to a gene: 6. CDR3 length: 14 residues. From germline, CDR1 is SGHVS and CDR2 FNYEAQ. The CDR3 spells CASSSETGGSEAFF. The CDR3 DNA reads as TGTGCCAGCAGCTCCGAGACAGGGGGTTCTGAAGCTTTCTTT.

This clone was observed once. This chain joins TRBV5-8 and TRBJ2-4; TRBD2 is a possible D gene (5 bases). V was shortened by 4 bases and J by 9 bases, with 14 bases between the two germline ends. This CDR3 is 13 amino acids long. Germline V gene sequence: CDR1 SGHTS, CDR2 YDEGEE. The chain's CDR3 is CASSGGILPIQYF. The CDR3 region has the DNA TGTGCCAGCAGCGGAGGCATTCTCCCCATTCAGTACTTC.

The table lists this clone with a count of one. The chain has TRBV12-5 and TRBJ2-5, with a tentative D call TRBD1 (6 bases). This CDR3 comprises 16 residues. Deletions cut 1 base from V and 2 bases from J, with 14 bases between. Germline V CDR1 and CDR2: LGHNT, FRNRAP. CDR3 sequence: CASGLGQVGVQETQYF. CDR3 bases: TGTGCTAGTGGTTTGGGACAGGTGGGCGTACAAGAGACCCAGTACTTC.

The chain joins TRBV7-2 to TRBJ1-2; D possibly corresponds to TRBD1 (5 bases). Trimming shortened V by 2 bases and J by 6 bases, and 13 bases separated the two germline ends. The CDR3 length is 14 residues. Germline V gene data show CDR1 as SGHTA and CDR2 as FQGNSA. CDR3 in amino acids: CASSLLEGEHGYTF. The DNA for the CDR3 is TGTGCCAGCAGCTTACTTGAAGGGGAGCATGGCTACACCTTC.

The table lists this clone with a few counts. The chain combines TRBV6-1 with TRBJ1-5, with a possible D match to TRBD1 (5 bases). CDR3 length: 17 amino acids. The ends were cut back, 2 bases at V and 0 bases at J, with 14 bases in the middle. Looked up from germline, CDR1 is MNHNS and CDR2 is SASEGT. The CDR3 sequence is CASSEIPTEYSNQPQHF. The CDR3 DNA is TGTGCCAGCAGTGAAATCCCGACAGAATATAGCAATCAGCCCCAGCATTTT.

This chain connects TRBV13 to TRBJ2-7, with no clear D. The CDR3 has 13 residues. Trimming removed 1 base from V and 2 bases from J, with 6 bases in between. The germline V gene has CDR1 PRHDT and CDR2 FYEKMQ (reference sequence). The CDR3 sequence: CASSLAGTYEQYF. CDR3 sequence (DNA): TGTGCCAGCAGCTTAGCTGGGACCTACGAGCAGTACTTC.

The chain combines TRBV7-9 with TRBJ2-3; D gene uncertain. Germline CDR1 and CDR2: SEHNR and FQNEAQ (reference sequence). V shed 5 bases and J shed 6 bases, with 18 bases lying between them. CDR3 size: 15 residues. In DNA form, the CDR3 reads TGTGCCAGCAGCCCTGAAGTGGGGATAAAGGATACGCAGTATTTT. It specifies CASSPEVGIKDTQYF.

V and J are TRBV6-1 and TRBJ1-4; possible D gene TRBD1, 5 bases. Trimming shortened V by 7 bases and J by 4 bases, and 7 bases separated the two germline ends. Germline loops: CDR1 MNHNS, CDR2 SASEGT. This CDR3 spans 12 amino acids. CDR3 loop: CASNRYNEKLFF. The DNA of the CDR3 is TGTGCCAGCAACAGGTATAATGAAAAACTGTTTTTT.

The chain carries TRBV29-1 and TRBJ2-5, with TRBD2 identical over 9 bases. Germline values: CDR1 SQVTM, CDR2 ANQGSEA. This CDR3 contains 13 residues. V shed 4 bases, J shed 4 bases, and the junction held 4 bases outside the gene matches. As DNA, the CDR3 is TGCAGCGTTGGGAAGACTAGCGGAGAGACCCAGTACTTC. Amino acid sequence: CSVGKTSGETQYF.

The sample holds a few counts of this clone. This chain uses TRBV2 with TRBJ2-1; D is unclear. Trimming removed 5 bases at V and 5 bases at J, with 7 bases between. This CDR3 has 12 residues. The V gene's germline CDR1 is SNHLY and CDR2 FYNNEI. The CDR3 DNA is TGTGCCAGCAGTACCTTTAACAATGAGCAGTTCTTC. Its translation is CASSTFNNEQFF.

The chain carries TRBV7-2 and TRBJ2-3; 7 nucleotides line up with TRBD2. With 5 bases clipped from V and 5 bases from J, the junction kept 13 bases outside the gene matches. Germline values: CDR1 SGHTA, CDR2 FQGNSA. This CDR3 has 16 residues. CDR3 DNA sequence: TGTGCCAGCAGCATAGAGCGGGACGCGTATCGAGATACGCAGTATTTT. Its translation: CASSIERDAYRDTQYF. Combining the CDR3 with reference TRBV7-2 and TRBJ2-3 gives the whole variable domain GAGVSQSPSNKVTEKGKDVELRCDPISGHTALYWYRQSLGQGLEFLIYFQGNSAPDKSGLPSDRFSAERTGGSVSTLTIQRTQQEDSAVYLCASSIERDAYRDTQYFGPGTRLTVL.

Sample share makes this clone medium-sized (0.01 to 0.1%). The chain employs TRBV2 and TRBJ1-2; TRBD1 matches at 8 bases. Germline V CDR1 and CDR2: SNHLY, FYNNEI. This CDR3 spans 14 amino acids. Trimming cost V 3 bases and J 8 bases; bases outside gene matches: 8. The CDR3 protein is CASSESGRGRGYTF. DNA for the CDR3: TGTGCCAGCAGTGAGTCGGGCAGGGGGCGAGGCTACACCTTC.

The chain has TRBV7-8 and TRBJ2-5; 9 bases agree with TRBD1. Germline CDR1 is SGHVS and CDR2 is FQNEAQ. This CDR3 is built from 18 residues. After removal of 1 base from V and 1 base from J, the junction contained 10 bases not matched to a gene. This chain's CDR3 is CASSLVPWTGVGQETQYF. Here the CDR3 DNA reads TGTGCCAGCAGCTTAGTGCCCTGGACAGGGGTCGGCCAAGAGACCCAGTACTTC.